A selection of T cell receptor beta chains follows, all from one sample in a study of blood T cell repertoires in COVID-19. Measured with immunoSEQ multiplex PCR; TCRdb has only the in-frame clones, and not every one. The sample lists roughly 570,000 clones; around 90% were seen once. The material sequenced was peripheral blood. The receptors originated from a woman between 45 and 65 years old with COVID-19, enrolled during active disease. Both conserved end residues are part of each CDR3. Each record gives: clone size, J gene, D gene, V gene, CDR3 DNA, CDR3 protein. A D gene is named only where the DNA matches it firmly. Expanded clones are given a class, and other clones once, few, many or no size at all.

size: .
J: TRBJ2-7
D: .
V: TRBV30
DNA: TGTGCCTGGTATTCGGGTGCCGAGCAGTACTTC
CDR3: CAWYSGAEQYF

size: .
J: TRBJ2-1
D: TRBD2
V: TRBV27
DNA: TGTGCCAGCAGTTTAACTAGCGGTGAGCAGTTCTTC
CDR3: CASSLTSGEQFF

size: .
J: TRBJ2-3
D: TRBD1
V: TRBV9
DNA: TGTGCCAGCAGCCTCGACAGGGCCCCCACAGATACGCAGTATTTT
CDR3: CASSLDRAPTDTQYF

size: .
J: TRBJ1-3
D: .
V: TRBV19
DNA: TGTGCCAGTAGTAAAAAACACCCGACATCTGGAAACACCATATATTTT
CDR3: CASSKKHPTSGNTIYF

size: .
J: TRBJ1-5
D: .
V: TRBV30
DNA: TGTGCCTATATGACTGAAAATCAGCCCCAGCATTTT
CDR3: CAYMTENQPQHF

size: .
J: TRBJ1-2
D: .
V: TRBV23-1
DNA: TGCGCCAGCACATCGGGAACGGATAACTATGGCTACACCTTC
CDR3: CASTSGTDNYGYTF

size: .
J: TRBJ1-2
D: TRBD1
V: TRBV28
DNA: TGTGCCAGCAGTCCCCGATTTCGGGACAGGGGGCATTTAGACGGCTACACCTTC
CDR3: CASSPRFRDRGHLDGYTF

size: .
J: TRBJ2-3
D: .
V: TRBV7-8
DNA: TGTGCCAGCAGCCCCCTCTCGGGTTTCAGCGATACGCAGTATTTT
CDR3: CASSPLSGFSDTQYF

size: .
J: TRBJ1-6
D: .
V: TRBV18
DNA: TGTGCCAGCTCCGGGGAACTTGAAATTTCACCCCTCCACTTT
CDR3: CASSGELEISPLHF

size: .
J: TRBJ1-2
D: .
V: TRBV6-5
DNA: TGTGCCAGCGCTATAGACCGACGGAGGAACTATGGCTACACCTTC
CDR3: CASAIDRRRNYGYTF

size: .
J: TRBJ2-7
D: TRBD1
V: TRBV28
DNA: TGTGCCAGCAGCCCCACACCACAGGGGGGCTACGAGCAGTACTTC
CDR3: CASSPTPQGGYEQYF

size: .
J: TRBJ2-2
D: TRBD1
V: TRBV5-1
DNA: TGCGCCAGCAGCTTGGTCGACAGGGGGCAGTTCGGGGAGCTGTTTTTT
CDR3: CASSLVDRGQFGELFF

size: .
J: TRBJ1-2
D: .
V: TRBV7-5
DNA: TGTGCCAGCAGCCGACAGGGTCGGTGGGGCTACACCTTC
CDR3: CASSRQGRWGYTF

size: .
J: TRBJ1-5
D: TRBD1
V: TRBV2
DNA: TGTGCCAGCAGGGTGGAACAGGGGGCGGGTGAGCCCCAGCATTTT
CDR3: CASRVEQGAGEPQHF

size: .
J: TRBJ1-1
D: .
V: TRBV30
DNA: TGTGCCTGGGAACTTCGCCGGGGGGGCGCGGTGAGGGCTTTCTTT
CDR3: CAWELRRGGAVRAFF

size: .
J: TRBJ2-1
D: .
V: TRBV28
DNA: TGTGCCAGCAGTTTTCTTACTAATGAGCAGTTCTTC
CDR3: CASSFLTNEQFF

size: .
J: TRBJ2-7
D: .
V: TRBV3-1/TRBV3-2
DNA: TGTGCCAGCAGCCGATCAAGACTAGGAGAGCAGTACTTC
CDR3: CASSRSRLGEQYF

size: .
J: TRBJ1-5
D: .
V: TRBV19
DNA: TGTGCCAGTAGTATATTAGGGGCAGGGCTCCGCTTT
CDR3: CASSILGAGLRF

size: .
J: TRBJ2-3
D: .
V: TRBV5-4
DNA: TGTGCCAGCAGCTCGGAAAGGGGAACAGATACGCAGTATTTT
CDR3: CASSSERGTDTQYF

size: .
J: TRBJ1-2
D: .
V: TRBV20-1
DNA: TGCAGTGGCGTATATCTCTATGGCTACACCTTC
CDR3: CSGVYLYGYTF

size: .
J: TRBJ1-2
D: TRBD1
V: TRBV19
DNA: TGTGCCAGTATTCCTACCGGGACAGGGTGGTATGGCTACACCTTC
CDR3: CASIPTGTGWYGYTF

size: .
J: TRBJ2-7
D: .
V: TRBV4-1
DNA: TGCGCCAGCAGCCAAGATAGGGGGGGGGCGGTGGACGAGCAGTACTTC
CDR3: CASSQDRGGAVDEQYF

size: .
J: TRBJ2-2
D: TRBD1
V: TRBV5-6
DNA: TGTGCCAGCAGCTTTCTCGGGACAGCTAACACCGGGGAGCTGTTTTTT
CDR3: CASSFLGTANTGELFF

size: once
J: TRBJ1-4
D: TRBD1
V: TRBV19
DNA: TGTGCCAGTAGTATTTCGACAGGGGGATCTAATGAAAAACTGTTTTTT
CDR3: CASSISTGGSNEKLFF

size: once
J: TRBJ2-7
D: TRBD2
V: TRBV5-8
DNA: TGTGCCAGCAGCTTGAAACTAGCGGGGGGTCTCTCCTACGAGCAGTACTTC
CDR3: CASSLKLAGGLSYEQYF

size: once
J: TRBJ2-4
D: .
V: TRBV21-1
DNA: TGTGCCAGCAGCAAAACTTCACGGGAGACGCTAGCCAAAAACATTCAGTACTTC
CDR3: CASSKTSRETLAKNIQYF

size: .
J: TRBJ1-2
D: .
V: TRBV14
DNA: TGTGCCAGCAGCCAAGAGCCGGTTAGAGGGTTCTATGGCTACACCTTC
CDR3: CASSQEPVRGFYGYTF

size: .
J: TRBJ1-4
D: TRBD1
V: TRBV5-1
DNA: TGCGCCAGCAGCTTGGTCGGTGGGACAGGGGGGGATGAAAAACTGTTTTTT
CDR3: CASSLVGGTGGDEKLFF

size: .
J: TRBJ1-1
D: .
V: TRBV27
DNA: TGTGCCAGCAGTTCCGGGGGGATGAACACTGAAGCTTTCTTT
CDR3: CASSSGGMNTEAFF